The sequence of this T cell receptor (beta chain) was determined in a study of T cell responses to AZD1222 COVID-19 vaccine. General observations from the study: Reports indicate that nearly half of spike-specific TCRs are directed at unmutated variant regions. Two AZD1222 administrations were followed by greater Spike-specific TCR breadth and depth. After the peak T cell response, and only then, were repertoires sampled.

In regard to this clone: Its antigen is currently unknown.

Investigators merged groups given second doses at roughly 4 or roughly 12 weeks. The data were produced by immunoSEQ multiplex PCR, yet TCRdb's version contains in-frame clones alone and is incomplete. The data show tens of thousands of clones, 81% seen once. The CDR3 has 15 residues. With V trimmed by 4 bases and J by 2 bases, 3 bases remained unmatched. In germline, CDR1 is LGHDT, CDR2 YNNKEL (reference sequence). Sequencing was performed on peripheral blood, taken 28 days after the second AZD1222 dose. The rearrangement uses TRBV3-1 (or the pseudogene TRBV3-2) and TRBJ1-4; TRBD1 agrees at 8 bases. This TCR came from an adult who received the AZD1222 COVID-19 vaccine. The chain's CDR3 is CASSPGQATNEKLFF. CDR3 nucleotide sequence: TGTGCCAGCAGCCCGGGACAGGCTACTAATGAAAAACTGTTTTTT.